Listed below are T cell receptor beta chains from one sample, sequenced in a study of T-cell memory formation after mild COVID-19. TCRdb reprocessed the 5' RACE reads via MiXCR and lists one record per CDR3 protein. This table has under 200,000 distinct CDR3 sequences, more than 9% appearing once. Sequencing was done on a sample of PBMCs or a T cell subset sorted from them (not recorded which). These receptors originate from a man between 18 and 35 years old who had mild COVID-19 (a few samples of this study predate the infection). Cell type and time point are not known. Each CDR3 is given with its conserved first and last residue. The order of the fields is clone size, D gene, J gene, V gene, CDR3 DNA, CDR3 protein. A D gene is named only where the DNA matches it firmly. The size entry is marked missing in some rows and otherwise reads once, few, many or a size class.

- | - | TRBJ2-5 | TRBV10-2 | TGCGCCAGCAGTGAGGCCAGGTCAGAGACCCAGTACTTC | CASSEARSETQYF
many | - | TRBJ2-2 | TRBV4-3 | TGCGCCAGCAGCCAAGACGCCACCCCTGCCACCGGGGAGCTGTTTTTT | CASSQDATPATGELFF
once | - | TRBJ1-5 | TRBV20-1 | TGCAGTGCCGGGACCCTCAGGGGTCATAGCAATCAGCCCCAGCATTTT | CSAGTLRGHSNQPQHF
- | TRBD1 | TRBJ1-1 | TRBV20-1 | TGCAGTGCTTACAGGGGGGGGAACACTGAAGCTTTCTTT | CSAYRGGNTEAFF
few | TRBD1 | TRBJ2-1 | TRBV5-1 | TGCGCCAGCAGCTTGGCGGGACAGGGGGCTGGTGAGCAGTTCTTC | CASSLAGQGAGEQFF
- | TRBD1 | TRBJ1-4 | TRBV28 | TGTGCCAGCAGTTTACCCGGGACAGCTAATGAAAAACTGTTTTTT | CASSLPGTANEKLFF
few | - | TRBJ2-2 | TRBV5-4 | TGTGCCAGCAGCTTCTTCGGGGCCGGGGAGCTGTTTTTT | CASSFFGAGELFF
many | TRBD1 | TRBJ1-2 | TRBV9 | TGTGCCAGCAGCTTGGGACAGATTAACTATGGCTACACCTTC | CASSLGQINYGYTF
- | - | TRBJ1-3 | TRBV20-1 | TGCAGTGCTAGAGATGGGAGGAGCTCTGGAAACACCATATATTTT | CSARDGRSSGNTIYF
few | - | TRBJ2-5 | TRBV5-6 | TGTGCCAGCAGCTTGGTGAGAGGGAACACCGTTCTAGAGACCCAGTACTTC | CASSLVRGNTVLETQYF
many | - | TRBJ2-7 | TRBV4-3 | TGCGCCAGCAGCCAAAGACCGCGGGACGAGCAGTACTTC | CASSQRPRDEQYF
- | - | TRBJ2-6 | TRBV7-2 | TGTGCCAGCAGATCTACAGGGTCTGGGGCCAACGTCCTGACTTTC | CASRSTGSGANVLTF
many | - | TRBJ2-3 | TRBV5-1 | TGCGCCAGCAGCATCGGACTACCCACAGATACGCAGTATTTT | CASSIGLPTDTQYF
few | - | TRBJ1-2 | TRBV7-9 | TGTGCCAGCAGCCGGAGCTGGGATGAAGGCTACACCTTC | CASSRSWDEGYTF
many | - | TRBJ2-5 | TRBV18 | TGTGCCAGCTCAATCAGCGCCCAAGGGGGAGAGACCCAGTACTTC | CASSISAQGGETQYF
many | TRBD2 | TRBJ2-1 | TRBV5-1 | TGCGCCAGCAGCCAGGGGACTAGCGGGGTCGGCTCCTACAATGAGCAGTTCTTC | CASSQGTSGVGSYNEQFF
- | - | TRBJ2-3 | TRBV7-2 | TGTGCCAGCAGCTTACTAGGGGTTGCCGTCACAGATACGCAGTATTTT | CASSLLGVAVTDTQYF
- | - | TRBJ1-3 | TRBV29-1 | TGCAGCGTGGTCGTGGGGGACTCTGGAAACACCATATATTTT | CSVVVGDSGNTIYF
few | - | TRBJ1-4 | TRBV11-2 | TGTGCCAGCAGTTGGGTGGGGGAAAAACTGTTTTTT | CASSWVGEKLFF
- | - | TRBJ2-1 | TRBV12-3/TRBV12-4 | TGTGCCACCGCACCTGGGTACAATGAGCAGTTCTTC | CATAPGYNEQFF
few | - | TRBJ2-2 | TRBV7-2 | TGTGCCAGCAGCCAGGTCGGCGGAGGCGGGGAGCTGTTTTTT | CASSQVGGGGELFF
few | - | TRBJ1-1 | TRBV7-2 | TGTGCCAGCAGGAAGGAGGGGAACACTGAAGCTTTCTTT | CASRKEGNTEAFF
few | - | TRBJ2-1 | TRBV5-1 | TGCGCCAGCAGCTTGGTATCCAACAATGAGCAGTTCTTC | CASSLVSNNEQFF
- | TRBD1 | TRBJ1-2 | TRBV4-3 | TGCGCCAGCAGCCAAGTCTTTGACAGGGGAACAATCAACTATGGCTACACCTTC | CASSQVFDRGTINYGYTF
few | TRBD1 | TRBJ2-5 | TRBV28 | TGTGCCAGCAGGGATTACAGGGGACAGGAGACCCAGTACTTC | CASRDYRGQETQYF
- | TRBD2 | TRBJ2-1 | TRBV20-1 | TGCAGTGCTAGTGGCGCGGGGGGGACCTACAATGAGCAGTTCTTC | CSASGAGGTYNEQFF
few | TRBD2 | TRBJ2-3 | TRBV10-3 | TGTGCCATCAGTGAGTCTGCACTAGCGGGTTGGCCTGATACGCAGTATTTT | CAISESALAGWPDTQYF
- | TRBD1 | TRBJ1-4 | TRBV20-1 | TGCAGTGCTAGCCCCGGGACAGGCCTCCAGGGTGAAAAACTGTTTTTT | CSASPGTGLQGEKLFF
few | TRBD2 | TRBJ2-5 | TRBV2 | TGTGCCAGCACCGGGTTTACTAGCGGGGAACAAGAGACCCAGTACTTC | CASTGFTSGEQETQYF
- | - | TRBJ2-1 | TRBV24-1 | TGTGCCACCAGTGATTTTCGGCGGGGTCGCTACAATGAGCAGTTCTTC | CATSDFRRGRYNEQFF
many | - | TRBJ2-5 | TRBV28 | TGTGCCAGCAGCGACTATCAAGAGACCCAGTACTTC | CASSDYQETQYF
- | - | TRBJ2-3 | TRBV5-6 | TGTGCCAGCAGCTTGGGTCCTTTTCGGGGGAGAAGCACAGATACGCAGTATTTT | CASSLGPFRGRSTDTQYF
few | - | TRBJ1-5 | TRBV20-1 | TGCAGTGCTAGCAGACAGGGCAATCAGCCCCAGCATTTT | CSASRQGNQPQHF
- | - | TRBJ1-6 | TRBV11-2 | TGTGCCAGCAGCTTATTTAACAGCCCTAATTCACCCCTCCACTTT | CASSLFNSPNSPLHF
- | - | TRBJ2-1 | TRBV6-6 | TGTGCCAGCAGTGAGAGGGGGAATGAGCAGTTCTTC | CASSERGNEQFF
many | - | TRBJ1-2 | TRBV6-5 | TGTGCCAGCAGCCTGGGCGCCGAATACTATGGCTACACCTTC | CASSLGAEYYGYTF
few | TRBD1 | TRBJ2-3 | TRBV20-1 | TGCAGTGCTATTAGCCGGGACAGGGCTTCGAATACGCAGTATTTT | CSAISRDRASNTQYF
few | TRBD1 | TRBJ1-1 | TRBV7-9 | TGTGCCAGCAGCCCACCGACAGGGGCCCCAGGGAGCACTGAAGCTTTCTTT | CASSPPTGAPGSTEAFF
- | TRBD2 | TRBJ2-5 | TRBV20-1 | TGCAGTGCTAGAGATCCCAGCGGGGGTGGAGAGACCCAGTACTTC | CSARDPSGGGETQYF
- | - | TRBJ1-3 | TRBV12-3/TRBV12-4 | TGTGCCAGCAGTTTGATCGGGCACGAGGCTGGAAACACCATATATTTT | CASSLIGHEAGNTIYF
- | - | TRBJ2-3 | TRBV7-8 | TGTGCCAGCAGCACGATGGGGTGGGGAGATACGCAGTATTTT | CASSTMGWGDTQYF
many | - | TRBJ1-5 | TRBV28 | TGTGCCAGCAGACAGGGTAGCAATCAGCCCCAGCATTTT | CASRQGSNQPQHF
- | - | TRBJ1-1 | TRBV5-1 | TGCGCCAGCAGCTCCCTTTCCGTGGGGAACACTGAAGCTTTCTTT | CASSSLSVGNTEAFF
- | - | TRBJ1-2 | TRBV5-4 | TGTGCCAGCAGCCAAGGGAATGCCTATGGCTACACCTTC | CASSQGNAYGYTF
many | - | TRBJ1-2 | TRBV29-1 | TGCAGCGTTGGATCTTACACCTTC | CSVGSYTF
few | - | TRBJ1-5 | TRBV5-8 | TGTGCCAGCAGCACCGGGACTAGAAGCAATCAGCCCCAGCATTTT | CASSTGTRSNQPQHF
- | - | TRBJ2-5 | TRBV4-2 | TGTGCCAGCAGCCTTGGAGGGGGAGTGGGAGAGACCCAGTACTTC | CASSLGGGVGETQYF
many | - | TRBJ2-1 | TRBV29-1 | TGCAGCGTCGAATTGAATGCCAATGAGCAGTTCTTC | CSVELNANEQFF
- | TRBD2 | TRBJ2-5 | TRBV11-2 | TGTGCCAGCAGCTTAGGGTCTAGCGGGGGGGCCTTAGAGACCCAGTACTTC | CASSLGSSGGALETQYF